These 27 T cell receptor beta chains came from one sample sequenced in a study of control samples from healthy donors and cancer patients. Clones were read by immunoSEQ multiplex PCR, and TCRdb kept only the in-frame ones, dropping some. The sample shows roughly 52,000 clones, 85% to 95% of them seen only once. Sequencing input: blood. All receptors derive from a young man in good health.

CDR3 nucleotide sequence: TGTGCCAGCAGCCTCAGGCAGGGGAGCCCCCCGGAGCAGTACTTC. It specifies CASSLRQGSPPEQYF. V gene TRBV16 combines with J gene TRBJ2-7, with D tentatively TRBD1 (6 bases). V shed 4 bases and J shed 7 bases, with 20 bases lying between them. Germline values: CDR1 KGHSY, CDR2 FQNENV. The CDR3 contains 15 residues.

V gene TRBV7-9 combines with J gene TRBJ1-5; D unresolved. V lost 1 base and J 3 bases, leaving 1 base between the germline ends. CDR3 length equals 12 residues. Germline CDR1 SEHNR, CDR2 FQNEAQ (reference sequence). The CDR3 nucleotides are TGTGCCAGCAGCTTAGACAATCAGCCCCAGCATTTT. Its protein product is CASSLDNQPQHF.

The V call is TRBV4-1, the J call TRBJ1-1; no clear D gene. CDR1 and CDR2 (germline): MGHRA, YSYEKL. The CDR3 contains 15 residues. Trimming removed 0 bases at V and 4 bases at J, with 12 bases between. The CDR3 nucleotides are TGCGCCAGCAGCCAAGATGAGGTGGGGTTCACTGAAGCTTTCTTT. This translates into CASSQDEVGFTEAFF.

CDR3 nucleotide sequence: TGTGCCAGCAGCCCCGGTGTCACAGATACGCAGTATTTT. Protein sequence: CASSPGVTDTQYF. The chain carries TRBV11-2 and TRBJ2-3; D is uncertain. The V end was cut by 5 bases, the J end by 2 bases, with 8 bases between. CDR3 size: 13 residues. Germline lookup yields CDR1 SGHAT and CDR2 FQNNGV.

The chain employs TRBV15 and TRBJ1-4; no firm D call. The CDR3 has 15 amino acids. Between the trimmed V and J ends, which lost 5 bases and 7 bases, there was a span of 17 bases. The germline V gene encodes CDR1 LNHNV and CDR2 YYDKDF (reference sequence). The chain's CDR3 is CATSGKYGISEKLFF. CDR3 in DNA: TGTGCCACCAGCGGCAAATACGGAATAAGTGAAAAACTGTTTTTT.

In this sample, this clone turned up once. In DNA form, the CDR3 reads TGTGCCAGCAGCGCATCCCCTTACTACGAGCAGTACTTC. Protein: CASSASPYYEQYF. The rearrangement links TRBV9 to TRBJ2-7, with D uncertain. The CDR3 has 13 residues. V was pared by 3 bases and J by 3 bases, with 10 bases between. CDR1 and CDR2 from the germline V gene are SGDLS and YYNGEE.

The sample holds one count of this clone. CDR3 DNA: TGTGCCAGCATGAGGTTGGAAGCTTTCTTT. It specifies CASMRLEAFF. The rearrangement uses TRBV27 and TRBJ1-1; D call uncertain. The CDR3 spans 10 residues. From germline, CDR1 is MNHEY and CDR2 SMNVEV (reference sequence). Trimming took off 7 bases at V and 8 bases at J, with 8 bases between the two ends.

This chain links TRBV9 with TRBJ2-3; 8 bases map to TRBD1. V was pared by 4 bases and J by 3 bases, with 4 bases of the junction left unmatched. The CDR3 length is 14 residues. Germline values: CDR1 SGDLS, CDR2 YYNGEE. The CDR3 here is CASSSGQGTDTQYF. DNA for the CDR3: TGTGCCAGCAGCTCTGGACAGGGAACAGATACGCAGTATTTT.

The CDR3 is CASSPRDREDEKLFF. Written as DNA, the CDR3 is TGTGCCAGCAGCCCTCGGGACAGGGAGGATGAAAAACTGTTTTTT. The chain uses TRBV9 and TRBJ1-4, with TRBD1 matching 9 bases. Losses at the gene ends were 4 bases for V and 6 bases for J; bases not matched to a gene: 7. The germline V gene encodes CDR1 SGDLS and CDR2 YYNGEE. This CDR3 has 15 amino acids. The full variable domain, completed using reference TRBV9 and TRBJ1-4, is DSGVTQTPKHLITATGQRVTLRCSPRSGDLSVYWYQQSLDQGLQFLIQYYNGEERAKGNILERFSAQQFPDLHSELNLSSLELGDSALYFCASSPRDREDEKLFFGSGTQLSVL.

The chain employs TRBV7-9 and TRBJ2-2; TRBD2 might be the D (5 bases). The CDR3 totals 13 residues. Trimming cost V 4 bases and J 4 bases, with 7 bases left between them. CDR1 and CDR2 from the germline V gene are SEHNR and FQNEAQ (reference sequence). Here the CDR3 reads CASSSTSTGELFF. The DNA for the CDR3 is TGTGCCAGCAGCTCCACTAGCACCGGGGAGCTGTTTTTT.

The genes are TRBV3-1 (or the pseudogene TRBV3-2) and TRBJ2-5, with TRBD1 matching 7 bases. V was clipped by 0 bases and J by 3 bases; unmatched bases: 16. From germline, CDR1 is LGHDT and CDR2 YNNKEL (reference sequence). The CDR3 has 19 residues. CDR3 DNA sequence: TGTGCCAGCAGCCAAGATCTTCCCCAACAGGGGAATTTAGAAGAGACCCAGTACTTC. Residues: CASSQDLPQQGNLEETQYF.

CDR3 bases: TGTGCCAGCAGTTCAGGGTTTGCTGGAAACACCATATATTTT. Amino acids: CASSSGFAGNTIYF. V usage is TRBV6-5 and J usage is TRBJ1-3; D perhaps matches TRBD1 (5 bases). CDR3 length: 14 amino acids. Germline V gene data show CDR1 as MNHEY and CDR2 as SVGAGI. V was trimmed by 4 bases and J by 2 bases, leaving 9 bases between them.

The chain is built from TRBV5-8 and TRBJ2-2; D unresolved. CDR1 is SGHTS, CDR2 YDEGEE, per germline. V was shortened by 4 bases and J by 3 bases, with 10 bases between the two germline ends. This CDR3 has 14 residues. CDR3 amino acids: CASSGLIYTGELFF. As DNA, the CDR3 is TGTGCCAGCAGCGGCCTGATTTACACCGGGGAGCTGTTTTTT. The complete variable domain, with remaining parts taken from reference TRBV5-8 and TRBJ2-2, reads EAGVTQSPTHLIKTRGQQATLRCSPISGHTSVYWYQQALGLGLQFLLWYDEGEERNRGNFPPRFSGRQFPNYSSELNVNALELEDSALYLCASSGLIYTGELFFGEGSRLTVL.

The rearrangement uses TRBV7-2 and TRBJ1-1; tentatively, D is TRBD1 (6 bases). Between the trimmed V and J ends, which lost 7 bases and 0 bases, there was a span of 9 bases. Germline V lookup: CDR1 SGHTA, CDR2 FQGNSA. CDR3 size: 13 residues. The CDR3 DNA follows: TGTGCCAGCAACGGACAGATGAACACTGAAGCTTTCTTT. Its translation is CASNGQMNTEAFF.

This chain joins TRBV19 and TRBJ2-7, with 9 bases that match TRBD1. V dropped 7 bases and J dropped 6; count of bases not matched to a gene: 13. Germline V lookup: CDR1 LNHDA, CDR2 SQIVND (reference sequence). The CDR3 loop spans 15 amino acids. CDR3 sequence reads: CASTLTGGIRGEQYF. The CDR3 region has the DNA TGTGCCAGTACCCTCACAGGGGGCATCAGGGGCGAGCAGTACTTC.

The chain couples TRBV20-1 to TRBJ2-1, with 14 positions matching TRBD2. The CDR3 totals 11 residues. Germline V gene lookup returns CDR1 DFQATT and CDR2 SNEGSKA (reference sequence). The CDR3 spells CRGLAGVLEFF. The CDR3 DNA reads TGCAGGGGACTAGCGGGAGTTTTGGAGTTCTTC.

The V and J genes are TRBV4-1 and TRBJ1-6, with D perhaps matching TRBD1 (5 bases). V shed 4 bases and J shed 0 bases, with 19 bases lying between them. The CDR3 is 19 residues long. CDR1 and CDR2 (germline): MGHRA, YSYEKL. The DNA of the CDR3 is TGCGCCAGCAGCCCAGGGACGGCTGCTACTAGCTCCTATAATTCACCCCTCCACTTT. Translation: CASSPGTAATSSYNSPLHF.

The genes are TRBV3-1 (or the pseudogene TRBV3-2) and TRBJ2-7; TRBD2 matches at 7 bases. There are 15 residues in the CDR3. Germline lookup yields CDR1 LGHDT and CDR2 YNNKEL (reference sequence). The J segment lost 5 bases and the V segment lost 3 bases, leaving 10 bases of the junction unmatched. CDR3 sequence: CASSHRGVFGDEQYF. In DNA, the CDR3 is TGTGCCAGCAGCCACCGGGGGGTTTTTGGTGACGAGCAGTACTTC.

The chain has TRBV7-6 and TRBJ1-1; D might be TRBD1 (6 bases). In germline, CDR1 is SGHVS, CDR2 FNYEAQ. The V end was cut by 2 bases, the J end by 0 bases, with 13 bases between. This CDR3 comprises 16 residues. The CDR3 protein is CASSLSAGDMNTEAFF. CDR3 in DNA: TGTGCCAGCAGCTTAAGCGCAGGGGATATGAACACTGAAGCTTTCTTT.

The chain employs TRBV10-3 and TRBJ2-7; 10 bases fit TRBD1. The V segment lost 8 bases and the J segment 4 bases; nucleotides outside the gene matches: 8. The CDR3 has 14 residues. Germline V gene sequence: CDR1 ENHRY, CDR2 SYGVKD. The CDR3 sequence is CAIGRQGAQYEQYF. The CDR3 coding sequence is TGTGCCATCGGCCGACAGGGGGCACAATACGAGCAGTACTTC.

CDR3 in amino acids: CASNDRGEETQYF. The CDR3 DNA is TGTGCCAGCAACGACAGGGGGGAAGAGACCCAGTACTTC. The J gene is TRBJ2-5, the V gene TRBV2, with 9 bases fitting TRBD1. V lost 7 bases, J lost 3 bases, and 3 bases stayed unmatched. Germline V gene data show CDR1 as SNHLY and CDR2 as FYNNEI. The CDR3 has 13 amino acids.

The V and J genes are TRBV4-2 and TRBJ2-3; 10 nucleotides align to TRBD2. Germline CDR1 is LGHNA and CDR2 is YNFKEQ. V lost 2 bases, J lost 1 base, and 3 bases stayed unmatched. CDR3 length: 16 amino acids. CDR3 loop: CASSQLAGAGTDTQYF. CDR3 bases: TGTGCCAGCAGCCAACTAGCGGGAGCTGGCACAGATACGCAGTATTTT.

V and J are TRBV11-2 and TRBJ2-5; unclear D gene. Germline-derived CDR1 and CDR2 are SGHAT and FQNNGV. Trimming stripped 4 bases from V and 0 bases from J, with 6 bases between. The CDR3 contains 13 residues. The CDR3 region has the DNA TGTGCCAGCAGCTCCGTCGACCAAGAGACCCAGTACTTC. As protein: CASSSVDQETQYF.

The chain carries TRBV2 and TRBJ2-5, with 10 bases matching TRBD2. J gave up 3 bases and V 9 bases, and 13 bases lay outside the gene matches. Germline CDR1 SNHLY, CDR2 FYNNEI. The CDR3 is 16 residues long. CDR3 sequence: CARRSGRAGIEETQYF. For the CDR3, the DNA is TGTGCCAGAAGAAGCGGGAGGGCCGGTATAGAAGAGACCCAGTACTTC.

In its sample, this clone was seen once. The chain links TRBV15 to TRBJ1-2, with D unresolved. This CDR3 has 13 amino acids. Trimming took 0 bases from V and 0 from J, leaving 2 bases between them. Per germline, CDR1 LNHNV and CDR2 YYDKDF (reference sequence). The chain's CDR3 is CATSRDTNYGYTF. CDR3 bases: TGTGCCACCAGCAGAGATACTAACTATGGCTACACCTTC.

The chain is built from TRBV19 and TRBJ1-2, with D unresolved. Trimming shortened V by 1 base and J by 5 bases, and 11 bases separated the two germline ends. The germline CDR1 and CDR2 sequences are LNHDA and SQIVND (reference sequence). CDR3 length: 14 amino acids. The chain's CDR3 is CASSIVAGSYGYTF. The CDR3 coding sequence is TGTGCCAGTAGTATAGTGGCAGGATCTTATGGCTACACCTTC. Filled out from reference TRBV19 and TRBJ1-2, the complete variable domain reads DGGITQSPKYLFRKEGQNVTLSCEQNLNHDAMYWYRQDPGQGLRLIYYSQIVNDFQKGDIAEGYSVSREKKESFPLTVTSAQKNPTAFYLCASSIVAGSYGYTFGSGTRLTVV.

This rearrangement joins TRBV14 to TRBJ2-7, with 10 positions matching TRBD1. The CDR3 length is 14 residues. Germline V lookup: CDR1 SGHDN, CDR2 FVKESK. Trimming cost V 3 bases and J 2 bases; bases outside gene matches: 1. The CDR3 nucleotides read TGTGCCAGCAGCCAGGGACAGGGGCCCTACGAGCAGTACTTC. Translation: CASSQGQGPYEQYF.